Below, 32 T cell receptor beta chains from the same sample are listed, as sequenced in a study of T cells in Graves' hyperthyroidism and ophthalmopathy. Researchers amplified the TCR beta CDR3 regions from RNA transcripts. HTBI primers drove first-round RT-PCR of the TCR CDR3. TCRdb reprocessed the multiplex PCR reads via MiXCR and lists one record per CDR3 protein. The sample carries around 690,000 distinct CDR3 sequences, 17% recorded once. Sequencing was performed on blood. Source of these receptors: a man aged 45 to 65 with Graves' hyperthyroidism.

The rearrangement joins TRBV7-9 to TRBJ2-7, with TRBD2 identical over 7 bases. The germline gives CDR1 SEHNR, CDR2 FQNEAQ (reference sequence). The CDR3 has 12 residues. The ends lost 5 bases at V and 5 bases at J; junction bases unmatched: 3. CDR3 region: CASSETSNEQYF. In nucleotides, the CDR3 is TGTGCCAGCAGCGAGACTAGCAACGAGCAGTACTTC.

The sample holds many counts of this clonotype. This rearrangement joins TRBV2 to TRBJ2-3, with 9 bases fitting TRBD2. The CDR3 is made up of 14 amino acids. Unmatched junction bases numbered 2, after V lost 7 bases and J lost 0 bases. CDR1 and CDR2 from the germline V gene are SNHLY and FYNNEI. CDR3 nucleotide sequence: TGTGCCAGCACCCTAGCGGGGAGCACAGATACGCAGTATTTT. The encoded protein is CASTLAGSTDTQYF.

This clonotype was seen ten or more times. The J gene is TRBJ1-2, the V gene TRBV28; D is possibly TRBD1 (5 bases). The CDR3 contains 14 residues. Germline CDR1 is MDHEN and CDR2 is SYDVKM. V lost 10 bases and J lost 4, with 19 bases in between. This chain's CDR3 is CATRGKGPAYGYTF. CDR3 DNA sequence: TGTGCCACCCGAGGGAAGGGGCCGGCCTATGGCTACACCTTC.

The chain has TRBV2 and TRBJ2-1, with TRBD2 matching over 13 bases. The CDR3 is 15 residues long. V shed 3 bases and J 6 bases; nucleotides not matched to a gene: 2. The germline V gene encodes CDR1 SNHLY and CDR2 FYNNEI. CDR3 nucleotides: TGTGCCAGCAGTGACGGACTAGCGGGGGCCAATGAGCAGTTCTTC. Amino acids: CASSDGLAGANEQFF.

This clonotype came up a few times. The J gene is TRBJ1-1, the V gene TRBV3-1; tentative D call: TRBD1 (6 bases). The CDR3 has 12 amino acids. Per the germline V gene, CDR1 is LGHDT and CDR2 is YNNKEL (reference sequence). The germline V and J ends were trimmed by 5 bases and 11 bases, with 15 bases remaining between them. The CDR3 DNA is TGTGCCAGCAGCATAGGGGCAGGGGCGGCTTTCTTT. It translates to CASSIGAGAAFF.

The chain links TRBV20-1 to TRBJ2-2; D possibly corresponds to TRBD1 (5 bases). Looked up from germline, CDR1 is DFQATT and CDR2 is SNEGSKA (reference sequence). The CDR3 loop spans 14 amino acids. Deletions cut 6 bases from V and 5 bases from J, with 16 bases between. The CDR3 DNA follows: TGCAGTGCCAAAGGGCAGGGATATACCGGGGAGCTGTTTTTT. Residues: CSAKGQGYTGELFF.

This clonotype was recorded at least ten times. The chain joins TRBV10-3 to TRBJ2-3; TRBD2 agrees at 9 bases. Germline CDR1 is ENHRY and CDR2 is SYGVKD. CDR3 length: 16 residues. After removal of 3 bases from V and 2 bases from J, the junction contained 6 bases not matched to a gene. Here the CDR3 reads CAISEGSSGNTDTQYF. The CDR3 region has the DNA TGTGCCATCAGTGAAGGGTCTAGCGGGAACACAGATACGCAGTATTTT.

The rearrangement links TRBV19 to TRBJ2-1, with 8 bases that match TRBD2. Unmatched junction bases numbered 13, after V lost 8 bases and J lost 7 bases. The CDR3 extends over 15 amino acids. CDR1 is LNHDA and CDR2 is SQIVND in the germline V gene (reference sequence). The CDR3 DNA follows: TGTGCCAGTGCCTATATAGCGGGAAACGGGAATGAGCAGTTCTTC. Its translation: CASAYIAGNGNEQFF.

Ten or more counts support this clonotype. V gene TRBV30 combines with J gene TRBJ2-2; D call uncertain. CDR3 size: 15 residues. Trimming pared 0 bases from V and 6 bases from J, leaving 14 bases between. CDR1 and CDR2 (germline): GTSNPN, SVGIG (reference sequence). CDR3 nucleotide sequence: TGTGCCTGGAGTGTACTTTCCGCGAGCTCCGGGGAGCTGTTTTTT. Its translation: CAWSVLSASSGELFF. The complete variable domain, with remaining parts taken from reference TRBV30 and TRBJ2-2, reads SQTIHQWPATLVQPVGSPLSLECTVEGTSNPNLYWYRQAAGRGLQLLFYSVGIGQISSEVPQNLSASRPQDRQFILSSKKLLLSDSGFYLCAWSVLSASSGELFFGEGSRLTVL.

This clonotype was recorded many times. V gene TRBV2 combines with J gene TRBJ2-7; TRBD1 matches at 10 bases. V shed 7 bases and J 6 bases; nucleotides not matched to a gene: 6. Germline CDR1 and CDR2: SNHLY and FYNNEI. The CDR3 extends over 13 amino acids. CDR3 sequence reads: CASTRDRGGEQYF. CDR3 coding DNA: TGTGCCAGCACCCGGGACAGGGGAGGCGAGCAGTACTTC.

Comments on this clonotype: A junction boundary mismatches the germline segment, possibly from a read error. The chain employs TRBV19 and TRBJ1-1, with D possibly TRBD1 on 5 matching bases. Germline loops: CDR1 LNHDA, CDR2 SQIVND (reference sequence). The CDR3 contains 14 residues. The CDR3 DNA follows: TGTGCCAGTAGTATGGGGACCTTGAACACTGAAGCTTTCTTC. It codes for CASSMGTLNTEAFF.

This clonotype was detected a few times. This chain connects TRBV27 to TRBJ2-7, with 9 bases matching TRBD1. V lost 2 bases and J lost 7; bases outside the gene matches: 6. Germline CDR1 reads MNHEY; CDR2 reads SMNVEV (reference sequence). The CDR3 contains 14 residues. In DNA, the CDR3 is TGTGCCAGCAGTTTAGGGGGGACAGGGCGGGAGCAGTACTTC. Its translation: CASSLGGTGREQYF.

The J gene is TRBJ2-7, the V gene TRBV7-9, with D possibly matching TRBD1 (5 bases). The CDR3 is 13 amino acids. V lost 3 bases, J lost 2 bases, and 8 bases lay in between. The germline gives CDR1 SEHNR, CDR2 FQNEAQ (reference sequence). The CDR3 nucleotides read TGTGCCAGCAGCTTTCAGGACACCTACGAGCAGTACTTC. Translating it yields CASSFQDTYEQYF.

This clonotype was seen at least ten times. The chain couples TRBV3-1 to TRBJ1-1; no firm D call. The CDR3 totals 14 residues. CDR1 LGHDT and CDR2 YNNKEL come from the germline V gene (reference sequence). V was clipped by 3 bases and J by 2 bases, with 10 bases between them. DNA for the CDR3: TGTGCCAGCAGCCACCCCCGGGGAAACACTGAAGCTTTCTTT. Translating gives CASSHPRGNTEAFF. The full variable domain, its missing parts supplied by reference TRBV3-1 and TRBJ1-1, is DTAVSQTPKYLVTQMGNDKSIKCEQNLGHDTMYWYKQDSKKFLKIMFSYNNKELIINETVPNRFSPKSPDKAHLNLHINSLELGDSAVYFCASSHPRGNTEAFFGQGTRLTVV.

CDR3: CSVERGLDATNEKLFF. The CDR3 DNA sequence: TGCAGCGTTGAAAGAGGGCTAGACGCAACTAATGAAAAACTGTTTTTT. The gene calls are TRBV29-1 and TRBJ1-4, with no clear D. Germline CDR1 is SQVTM and CDR2 is ANQGSEA. This CDR3 comprises 16 residues. V lost 2 bases, J lost 0 bases, and 13 bases lay in between.

This clonotype was found many times. This chain's CDR3 is CASREWVSETQYF. In DNA, the CDR3 is TGTGCCAGCAGAGAATGGGTGTCGGAGACCCAGTACTTC. The gene calls are TRBV2 and TRBJ2-5; D is ambiguous. The CDR3 covers 13 residues. Trimming stripped 6 bases from V and 5 bases from J, with 13 bases between. Germline values: CDR1 SNHLY, CDR2 FYNNEI.

The V call is TRBV11-2, the J call TRBJ2-5; 7 nucleotides match TRBD2. V gave up 1 base and J gave up 4 bases; unmatched junction bases: 9. The length of the CDR3 is 16 residues. Germline V gives CDR1 SGHAT, CDR2 FQNNGV. CDR3 nucleotides: TGTGCCAGCAGCTTAGCCCAAGCGGGACCTCGAGAGACCCAGTACTTC. It specifies CASSLAQAGPRETQYF.

This sequence joins TRBV27 and TRBJ1-4; 11 positions match TRBD1. Losses at the gene ends were 4 bases for V and 3 bases for J; bases not matched to a gene: 4. Germline V lookup: CDR1 MNHEY, CDR2 SMNVEV (reference sequence). This CDR3 is 16 amino acids long. CDR3 coding DNA: TGTGCCAGCAGTTCCACGGACAGGGGGCCTAATGAAAAACTGTTTTTT. Translated, it gives CASSSTDRGPNEKLFF.

This clonotype was detected many times. V gene TRBV2 combines with J gene TRBJ1-1, with 7 bases fitting TRBD1. The CDR3 is made up of 11 amino acids. Germline-derived CDR1 and CDR2 are SNHLY and FYNNEI. V was pared by 5 bases and J by 6 bases, with 0 bases of the junction left unmatched. The CDR3 region is CASSQGAEAFF. The CDR3 coding sequence is TGTGCCAGCAGTCAGGGGGCTGAAGCTTTCTTT.

The chain joins TRBV27 to TRBJ1-3; D may be TRBD1 (6 bases). Germline assignment: CDR1 MNHEY and CDR2 SMNVEV (reference sequence). V dropped 5 bases and J dropped 0 bases, with 11 bases sitting between them. The CDR3 has 15 residues. CDR3 sequence reads: CASSQTGYSGNTIYF. Written as DNA, the CDR3 is TGTGCCAGCAGTCAGACAGGATACTCTGGAAACACCATATATTTT.

This clonotype occurred a few times. This chain links TRBV7-3 with TRBJ2-1; D may match TRBD1 or TRBD2 (6 bases each). The CDR3 is 14 residues long. Looked up from germline, CDR1 is SGHTA and CDR2 is FQGTGA. V lost 0 bases and J 5 bases, leaving 8 bases between the germline ends. The CDR3 loop reads CASSLTRGDNEQFF. The CDR3 DNA follows: TGTGCCAGCAGCTTAACGAGGGGGGACAATGAGCAGTTCTTC.

Only a few counts were recorded for this clonotype. The chain carries TRBV6-1 and TRBJ2-1; 10 bases map to TRBD2. This CDR3 is built from 16 residues. V gave up 5 bases and J gave up 9 bases; unmatched junction bases: 13. CDR1 is MNHNS, CDR2 SASEGT, per germline. CDR3 loop: CASSLLTSGKGSEQFF. For the CDR3, the DNA is TGTGCCAGCAGTCTACTTACTAGCGGGAAGGGGAGTGAGCAGTTCTTC.

This clonotype was detected ten times or more. The gene calls are TRBV6-1 and TRBJ1-5, with D maybe TRBD1 (5 bases). The CDR3 covers 15 residues. Germline V CDR1 and CDR2: MNHNS, SASEGT. V was trimmed by 7 bases and J by 0 bases, leaving 13 bases between them. CDR3 nucleotides: TGTGCCAGCATATCGGGACCGAATAGCAATCAGCCCCAGCATTTT. This codes for CASISGPNSNQPQHF.

This clonotype was seen ten or more times. The chain's CDR3 is CASSLNRDYSYEQYF. The CDR3 DNA sequence: TGTGCCAGCAGCTTAAACCGGGACTACTCCTACGAGCAGTACTTC. The J gene is TRBJ2-7, the V gene TRBV11-3, with 7 bases that match TRBD2. The germline CDR1 and CDR2 sequences are SGHNT and YENEEA. The CDR3 is 15 amino acids. The junction had 4 bases not matched to a gene; V was cut back by 2 bases and J by 0 bases.

This clonotype was detected ten times or more. The chain links TRBV6-5 to TRBJ1-1; D is unclear. The CDR3 sequence is 14 residues long. Germline V CDR1 and CDR2: MNHEY, SVGAGI. Trimming pared 0 bases from V and 5 bases from J, leaving 10 bases between. This CDR3 reads CASSYSQGQTEAFF. The CDR3 DNA sequence: TGTGCCAGCAGTTACTCACAAGGGCAGACTGAAGCTTTCTTT.

Worth noting for this clonotype: This sequence may be a read error, since a much larger clone differs from it by one base. This sequence joins TRBV27 and TRBJ2-5; the D is unclear. The CDR3 is 15 residues long. Germline V gene lookup returns CDR1 MNHEY and CDR2 SMNVEV (reference sequence). CDR3 DNA: TGTGCCAGCAGTTTTCGGTGGGGATTAAAAGAGGCCCAGTACTTC. Translated, it gives CASSFRWGLKEAQYF.

This clonotype was recorded a few times. The chain carries TRBV18 and TRBJ1-2; D might be TRBD1 (5 bases). This CDR3 contains 17 residues. Per the germline V gene, CDR1 is KGHSH and CDR2 is LQKENI. V lost 2 bases and J 3 bases, leaving 19 bases between the germline ends. CDR3 residues: CASSPFGRGGFDYGYTF. The DNA of the CDR3 is TGTGCCAGCTCACCATTCGGGAGGGGTGGCTTTGACTATGGCTACACCTTC.

This clonotype was seen ten or more times. The chain joins TRBV7-2 to TRBJ1-6, with D hard to call. Per the germline V gene, CDR1 is SGHTA and CDR2 is FQGNSA. CDR3 size: 14 residues. V lost 7 bases and J 7 bases, leaving 14 bases between the germline ends. CDR3 loop: CASTAGRINSPLHF. CDR3 in DNA: TGTGCCAGCACCGCGGGTCGCATCAATTCACCCCTCCACTTT.

The rearrangement joins TRBV28 to TRBJ1-5; D is unresolved. V lost 4 bases and J lost 7, with 5 bases in between. The CDR3 totals 11 residues. Germline V gene lookup returns CDR1 MDHEN and CDR2 SYDVKM. The CDR3 coding sequence is TGTGCCAGCAGTTACCGACAGCCCCAGCATTTT. Encoded protein: CASSYRQPQHF. The complete variable domain, with remaining parts taken from reference TRBV28 and TRBJ1-5, reads DVKVTQSSRYLVKRTGEKVFLECVQDMDHENMFWYRQDPGLGLRLIYFSYDVKMKEKGDIPEGYSVSREKKERFSLILESASTNQTSMYLCASSYRQPQHFGDGTRLSIL.

V gene TRBV5-4 combines with J gene TRBJ2-1, with D perhaps matching TRBD1 (6 bases). Germline values: CDR1 SGHNT, CDR2 YYREEE (reference sequence). This CDR3 region has 12 residues. V dropped 0 bases and J dropped 15 bases, with 13 bases sitting between them. DNA of the CDR3: TGTGCCAGCAGCTTGGACTCAGGGGCGCCGTTCTTC. Protein sequence: CASSLDSGAPFF. Variable domain in full (rest from reference TRBV5-4 and TRBJ2-1): ETGVTQSPTHLIKTRGQQVTLRCSSQSGHNTVSWYQQALGQGPQFIFQYYREEENGRGNFPPRFSGLQFPNYSSELNVNALELDDSALYLCASSLDSGAPFFGPGTRLTVL.

The V call is TRBV12-5, the J call TRBJ1-5, with 7 bases lining up with TRBD1. Trimming took 2 bases from V and 5 from J; bases not matched to a gene: 9. This CDR3 is built from 16 residues. The germline gives CDR1 LGHNT, CDR2 FRNRAP. CDR3 sequence (DNA): TGTGCTAGTGGTTTGATCCGACAGGGAGCGGATCAGCCCCAGCATTTT. It is translated as CASGLIRQGADQPQHF.

In its sample, this clonotype was seen many times. The V call is TRBV12-3 or TRBV12-4, the J call TRBJ2-2; 7 bases map to TRBD1. J lost 2 bases, V lost 5 bases, and 5 bases had no gene match. CDR3 length equals 15 residues. In DNA form, the CDR3 reads TGTGCCAGCAGTCCGACAGGGCAAAACACCGGGGAGCTGTTTTTT. It yields the protein CASSPTGQNTGELFF.